This T cell receptor (beta chain) was recovered during a study of T cells in Graves' hyperthyroidism and ophthalmopathy. V was trimmed by 2 bases and J by 0 bases, leaving 8 bases between them. The CDR3 totals 14 residues. Germline V gives CDR1 SGDLS, CDR2 YYNGEE. General study findings and limits: Onset of ophthalmopathy came a median around 6.5 months after the model predicted it.

This clonotype has ten or more counts. Its antigen is unidentified. Using RNA transcripts as the source, TCR beta CDR3 regions were amplified. When the TCR CDR3 underwent first-round RT-PCR, the HTBI primer set was used. TCRdb re-called the multiplex PCR reads through MiXCR, storing one row per CDR3 protein. In the table there are fewer than 550,000 distinct CDR3 sequences, more than 15% of which are singletons. The clonotype originates from a young woman with Graves' hyperthyroidism. This sequence joins TRBV9 and TRBJ2-5; tentatively, D is TRBD2 (6 bases). Sequenced input: blood. The CDR3 DNA is TGTGCCAGCAGCGTCAGCGGGTACCAAGAGACCCAGTACTTC. Its protein is CASSVSGYQETQYF.